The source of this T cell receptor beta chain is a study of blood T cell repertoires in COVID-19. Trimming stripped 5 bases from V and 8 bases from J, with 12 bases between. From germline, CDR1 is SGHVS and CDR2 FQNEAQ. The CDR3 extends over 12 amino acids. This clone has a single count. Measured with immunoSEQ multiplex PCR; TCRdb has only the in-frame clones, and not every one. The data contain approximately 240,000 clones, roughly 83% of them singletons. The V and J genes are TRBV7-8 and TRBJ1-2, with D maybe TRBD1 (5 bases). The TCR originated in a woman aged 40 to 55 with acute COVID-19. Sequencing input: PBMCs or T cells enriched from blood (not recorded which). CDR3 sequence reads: CASSPPGDGYTF. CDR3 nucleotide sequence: TGTGCCAGCAGCCCCCCGGGGGACGGCTACACCTTC. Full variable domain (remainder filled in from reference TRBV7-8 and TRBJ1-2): GAGVSQSPRYKVAKRGQDVALRCDPISGHVSLFWYQQALGQGPEFLTYFQNEAQLDKSGLPSDRFFAERPEGSVSTLKIQRTQQEDSAVYLCASSPPGDGYTFGSGTRLTVV.